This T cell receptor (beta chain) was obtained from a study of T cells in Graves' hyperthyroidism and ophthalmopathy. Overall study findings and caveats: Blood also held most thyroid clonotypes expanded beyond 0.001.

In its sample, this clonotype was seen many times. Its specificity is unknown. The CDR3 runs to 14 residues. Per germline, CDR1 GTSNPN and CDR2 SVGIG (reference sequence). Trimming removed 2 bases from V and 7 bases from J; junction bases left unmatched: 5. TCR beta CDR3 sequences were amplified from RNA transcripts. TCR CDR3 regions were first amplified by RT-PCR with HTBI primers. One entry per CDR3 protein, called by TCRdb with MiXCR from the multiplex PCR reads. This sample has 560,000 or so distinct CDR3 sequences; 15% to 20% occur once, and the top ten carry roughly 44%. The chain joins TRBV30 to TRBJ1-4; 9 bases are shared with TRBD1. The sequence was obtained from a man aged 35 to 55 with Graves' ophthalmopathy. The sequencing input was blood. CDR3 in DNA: TGTGCCTGGAGTCCGGGGACAGGGACTGAAAAACTGTTTTTT. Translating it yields CAWSPGTGTEKLFF.